This T cell receptor (beta chain) was captured by sequencing in a study of blood T cell repertoires in COVID-19. Sequencing was performed with immunoSEQ multiplex PCR; in TCRdb, only in-frame clones are kept and a portion is missing. The sample records about 53,000 clones, roughly 89% being singletons. This clone appeared a single time. The germline CDR1 and CDR2 sequences are SEHNR and FQNEAQ (reference sequence). Trimming removed 3 bases from V and 7 bases from J, with 6 bases in between. This CDR3 contains 11 residues. Material for sequencing was peripheral blood. V is TRBV7-9 and J is TRBJ1-2, with D unclear. The TCR comes from a man in his forties or fifties with acute or convalescent COVID-19. CDR3 loop: CASSLASGYTF. DNA of the CDR3: TGTGCCAGCAGCTTGGCTTCTGGCTACACCTTC.